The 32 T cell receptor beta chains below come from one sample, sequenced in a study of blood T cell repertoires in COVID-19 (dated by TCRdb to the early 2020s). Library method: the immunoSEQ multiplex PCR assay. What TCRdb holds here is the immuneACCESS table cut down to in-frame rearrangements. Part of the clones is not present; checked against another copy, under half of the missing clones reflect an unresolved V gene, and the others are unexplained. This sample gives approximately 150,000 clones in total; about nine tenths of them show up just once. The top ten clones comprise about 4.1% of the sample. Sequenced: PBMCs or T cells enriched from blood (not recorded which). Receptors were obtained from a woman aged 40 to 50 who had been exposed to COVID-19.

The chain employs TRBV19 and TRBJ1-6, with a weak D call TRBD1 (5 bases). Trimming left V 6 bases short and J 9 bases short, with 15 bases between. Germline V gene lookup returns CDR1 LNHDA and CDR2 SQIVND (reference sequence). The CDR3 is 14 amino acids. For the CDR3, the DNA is TGTGCCAGTAGCCTTGGCGGGACCCGTTCACCCCTCCACTTT. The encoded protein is CASSLGGTRSPLHF.

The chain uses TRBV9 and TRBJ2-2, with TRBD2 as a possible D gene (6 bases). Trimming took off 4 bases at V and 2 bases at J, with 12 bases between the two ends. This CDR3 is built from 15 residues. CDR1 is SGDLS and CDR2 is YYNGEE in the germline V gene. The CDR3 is CASSSPGLNTGELFF. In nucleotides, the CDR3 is TGTGCCAGCAGCTCACCGGGACTTAACACCGGGGAGCTGTTTTTT.

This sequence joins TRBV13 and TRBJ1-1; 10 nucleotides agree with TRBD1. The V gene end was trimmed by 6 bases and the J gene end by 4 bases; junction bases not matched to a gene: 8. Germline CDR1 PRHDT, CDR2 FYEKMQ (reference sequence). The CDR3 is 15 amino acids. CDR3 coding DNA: TGTGCCAGCAGTTCCACGGGACAGGGGACCACTGAAGCTTTCTTT. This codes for CASSSTGQGTTEAFF.

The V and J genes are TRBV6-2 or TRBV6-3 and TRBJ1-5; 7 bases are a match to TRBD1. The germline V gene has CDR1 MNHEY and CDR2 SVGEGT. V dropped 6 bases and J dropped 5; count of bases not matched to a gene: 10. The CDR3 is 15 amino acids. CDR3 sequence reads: CASSDPAQGDQPQHF. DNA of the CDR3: TGTGCCAGCAGCGACCCCGCTCAGGGGGATCAGCCCCAGCATTTT.

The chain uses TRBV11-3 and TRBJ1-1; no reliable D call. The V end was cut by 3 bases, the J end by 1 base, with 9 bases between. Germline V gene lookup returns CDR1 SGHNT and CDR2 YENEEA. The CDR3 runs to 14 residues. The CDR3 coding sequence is TGTGCCAGCAGCTTGGGCCGATCGAACACTGAAGCTTTCTTT. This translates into CASSLGRSNTEAFF.

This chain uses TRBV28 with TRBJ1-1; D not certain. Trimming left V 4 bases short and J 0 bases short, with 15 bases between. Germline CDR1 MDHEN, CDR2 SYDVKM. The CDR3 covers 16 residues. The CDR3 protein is CASSSPHGPMNTEAFF. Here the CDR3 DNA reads TGTGCCAGCAGTTCGCCCCACGGTCCTATGAACACTGAAGCTTTCTTT.

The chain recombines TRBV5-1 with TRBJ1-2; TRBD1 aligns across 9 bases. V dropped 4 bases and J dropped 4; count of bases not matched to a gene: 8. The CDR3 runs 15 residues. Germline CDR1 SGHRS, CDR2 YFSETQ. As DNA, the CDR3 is TGCGCCAGCAGCGCAAGGACAGGGGACACCTATGGCTACACCTTC. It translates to CASSARTGDTYGYTF.

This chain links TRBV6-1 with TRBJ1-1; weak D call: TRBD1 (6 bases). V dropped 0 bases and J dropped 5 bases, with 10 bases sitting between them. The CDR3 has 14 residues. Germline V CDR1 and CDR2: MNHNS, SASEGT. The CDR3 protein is CASSEAQGLTEAFF. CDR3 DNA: TGTGCCAGCAGTGAAGCTCAGGGGTTGACTGAAGCTTTCTTT.

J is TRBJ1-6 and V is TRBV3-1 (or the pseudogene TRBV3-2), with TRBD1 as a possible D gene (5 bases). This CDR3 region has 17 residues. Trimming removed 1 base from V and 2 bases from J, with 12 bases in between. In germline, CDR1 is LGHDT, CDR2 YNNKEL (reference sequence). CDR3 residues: CASSQGVWGTYNSPLHF. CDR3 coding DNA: TGTGCCAGCAGCCAAGGGGTGTGGGGCACCTATAATTCACCCCTCCACTTT.

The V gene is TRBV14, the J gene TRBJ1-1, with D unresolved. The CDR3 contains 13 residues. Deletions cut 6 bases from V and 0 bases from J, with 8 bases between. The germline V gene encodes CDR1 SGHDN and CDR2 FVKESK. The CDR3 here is CASSLQLNTEAFF. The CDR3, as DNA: TGTGCCAGCAGTCTACAGCTGAACACTGAAGCTTTCTTT.

The CDR3 is CSVVWAGDAEQYF. The CDR3 nucleotides read TGCAGCGTTGTGTGGGCAGGGGATGCCGAGCAGTACTTC. This chain connects TRBV29-1 to TRBJ2-7; possibly TRBD1 for D (6 bases). The CDR3 covers 13 residues. Germline V gene lookup returns CDR1 SQVTM and CDR2 ANQGSEA. V was shortened by 4 bases and J by 6 bases, with 16 bases between the two germline ends.

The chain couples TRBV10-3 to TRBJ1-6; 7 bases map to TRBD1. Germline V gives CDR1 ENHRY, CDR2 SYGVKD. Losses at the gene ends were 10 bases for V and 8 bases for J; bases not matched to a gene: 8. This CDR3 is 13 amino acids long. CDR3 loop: CATQGIIDSPLHF. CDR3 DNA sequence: TGTGCCACACAGGGGATTATTGATTCACCCCTCCACTTT.

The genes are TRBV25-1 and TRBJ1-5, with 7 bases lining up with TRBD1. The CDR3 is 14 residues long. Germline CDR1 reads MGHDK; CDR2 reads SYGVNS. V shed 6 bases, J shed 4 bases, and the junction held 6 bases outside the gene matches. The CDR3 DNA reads TGTGCCAGCAGGCCACCGGGACAGAATCAGCCCCAGCATTTT. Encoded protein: CASRPPGQNQPQHF. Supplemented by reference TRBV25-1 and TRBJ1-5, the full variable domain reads EADIYQTPRYLVIGTGKKITLECSQTMGHDKMYWYQQDPGMELHLIHYSYGVNSTEKGDLSSESTVSRIRTEHFPLTLESARPSHTSQYLCASRPPGQNQPQHFGDGTRLSIL.

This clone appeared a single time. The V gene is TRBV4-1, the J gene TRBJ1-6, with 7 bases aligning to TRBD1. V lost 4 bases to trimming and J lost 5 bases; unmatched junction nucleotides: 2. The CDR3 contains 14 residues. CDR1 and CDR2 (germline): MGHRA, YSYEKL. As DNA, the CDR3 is TGCGCCAGCAGCCCGGGACAGAATAATTCACCCCTCCACTTT. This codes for CASSPGQNNSPLHF.

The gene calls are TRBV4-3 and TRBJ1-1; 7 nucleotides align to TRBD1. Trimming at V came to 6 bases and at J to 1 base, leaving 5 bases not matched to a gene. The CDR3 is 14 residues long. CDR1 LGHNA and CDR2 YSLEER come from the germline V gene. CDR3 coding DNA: TGCGCCAGCAGAGCAGGGGGGCCGAACACTGAAGCTTTCTTT. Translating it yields CASRAGGPNTEAFF.

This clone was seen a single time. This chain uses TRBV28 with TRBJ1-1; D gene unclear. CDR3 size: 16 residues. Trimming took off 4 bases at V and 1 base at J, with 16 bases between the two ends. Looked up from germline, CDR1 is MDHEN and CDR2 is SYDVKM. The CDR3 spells CASSYSLKEANTEAFF. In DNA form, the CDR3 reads TGTGCCAGCAGTTATTCACTTAAAGAGGCGAACACTGAAGCTTTCTTT.

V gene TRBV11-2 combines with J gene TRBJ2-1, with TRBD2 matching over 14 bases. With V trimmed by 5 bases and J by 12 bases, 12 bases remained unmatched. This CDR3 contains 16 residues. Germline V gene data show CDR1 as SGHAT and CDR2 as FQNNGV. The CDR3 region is CASSSRTSGRSRGQFF. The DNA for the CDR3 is TGTGCCAGCAGCAGCAGGACTAGCGGGAGGTCCAGGGGGCAGTTCTTC.

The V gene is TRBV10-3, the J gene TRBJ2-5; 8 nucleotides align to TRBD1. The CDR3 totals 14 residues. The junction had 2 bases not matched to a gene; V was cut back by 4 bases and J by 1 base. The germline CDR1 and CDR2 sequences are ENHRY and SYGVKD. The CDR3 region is CAISGGTGQETQYF. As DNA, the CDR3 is TGTGCCATCAGTGGCGGGACAGGCCAAGAGACCCAGTACTTC.

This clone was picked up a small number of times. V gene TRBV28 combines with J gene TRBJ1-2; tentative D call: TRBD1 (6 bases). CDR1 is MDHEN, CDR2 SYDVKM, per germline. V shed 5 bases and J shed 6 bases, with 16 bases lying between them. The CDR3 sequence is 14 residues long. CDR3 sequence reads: CASSPPDSRNGYTF. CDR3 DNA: TGTGCCAGCAGTCCCCCGGACAGTCGAAATGGCTACACCTTC.

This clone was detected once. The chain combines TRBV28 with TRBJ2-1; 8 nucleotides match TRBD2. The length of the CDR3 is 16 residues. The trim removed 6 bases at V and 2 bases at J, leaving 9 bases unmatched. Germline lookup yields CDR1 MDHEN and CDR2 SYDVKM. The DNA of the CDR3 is TGTGCCAGCAGCCCCACTCCGGGACTAGCCTACAATGAGCAGTTCTTC. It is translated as CASSPTPGLAYNEQFF.

The CDR3 DNA follows: TGTGCCAGCAGCCTCAACCACAGGGAAGGCTACACCTTC. Translated: CASSLNHREGYTF. J is TRBJ1-2 and V is TRBV3-1 (or the pseudogene TRBV3-2), with D possibly matching TRBD1 (6 bases). The germline CDR1 and CDR2 sequences are LGHDT and YNNKEL (reference sequence). The V end lost 4 bases, the J end lost 8 bases, and 14 bases lay between the germline ends. The CDR3 is made up of 13 amino acids.

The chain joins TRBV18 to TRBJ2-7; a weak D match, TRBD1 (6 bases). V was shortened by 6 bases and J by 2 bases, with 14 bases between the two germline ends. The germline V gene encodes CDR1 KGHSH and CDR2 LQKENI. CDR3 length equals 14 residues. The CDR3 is CASSHRDQAYEQYF. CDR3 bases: TGTGCCAGCTCCCACAGGGATCAGGCCTACGAGCAGTACTTC. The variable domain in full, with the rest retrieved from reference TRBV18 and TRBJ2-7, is NAGVMQNPRHLVRRRGQEARLRCSPMKGHSHVYWYRQLPEEGLKFMVYLQKENIIDESGMPKERFSAEFPKEGPSILRIQQVVRGDSAAYFCASSHRDQAYEQYFGPGTRLTVT.

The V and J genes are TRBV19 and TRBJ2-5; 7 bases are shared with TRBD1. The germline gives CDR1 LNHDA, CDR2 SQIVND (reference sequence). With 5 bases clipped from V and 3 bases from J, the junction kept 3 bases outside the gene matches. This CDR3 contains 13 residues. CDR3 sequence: CASSGDREETQYF. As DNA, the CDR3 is TGTGCCAGTAGTGGAGACAGGGAAGAGACCCAGTACTTC.

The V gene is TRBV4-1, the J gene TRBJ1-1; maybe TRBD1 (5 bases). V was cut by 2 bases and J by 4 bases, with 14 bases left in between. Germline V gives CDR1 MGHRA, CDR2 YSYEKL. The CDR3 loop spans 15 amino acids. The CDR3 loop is CASSQPLSRGTEAFF. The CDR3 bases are TGCGCCAGCAGCCAACCGCTCAGTAGGGGCACTGAAGCTTTCTTT.

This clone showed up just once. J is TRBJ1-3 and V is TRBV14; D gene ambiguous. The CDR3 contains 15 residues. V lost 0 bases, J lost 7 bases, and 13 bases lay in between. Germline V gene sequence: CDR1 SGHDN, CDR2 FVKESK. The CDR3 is CASSQDRNSWNTIYF. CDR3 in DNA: TGTGCCAGCAGCCAAGATCGGAACAGCTGGAACACCATATATTTT.

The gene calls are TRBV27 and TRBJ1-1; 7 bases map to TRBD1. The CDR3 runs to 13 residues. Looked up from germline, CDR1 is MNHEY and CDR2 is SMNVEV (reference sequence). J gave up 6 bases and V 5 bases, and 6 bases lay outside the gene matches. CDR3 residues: CASSRQGDSEAFF. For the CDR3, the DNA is TGTGCCAGCAGTAGACAGGGTGACTCTGAAGCTTTCTTT.

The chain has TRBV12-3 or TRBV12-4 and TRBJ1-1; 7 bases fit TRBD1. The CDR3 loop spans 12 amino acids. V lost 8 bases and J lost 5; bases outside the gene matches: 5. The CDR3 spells CASSGQRTEAFF. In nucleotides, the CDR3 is TGTGCCAGCTCGGGACAGCGGACTGAAGCTTTCTTT.

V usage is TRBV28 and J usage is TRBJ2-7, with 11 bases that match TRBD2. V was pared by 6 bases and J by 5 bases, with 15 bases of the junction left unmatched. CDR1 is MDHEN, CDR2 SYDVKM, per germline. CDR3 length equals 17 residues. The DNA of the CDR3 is TGTGCCAGCAGCCCCACTAGCGGGAGCTTTGTCGACAACGAGCAGTACTTC. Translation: CASSPTSGSFVDNEQYF. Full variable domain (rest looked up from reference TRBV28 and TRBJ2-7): DVKVTQSSRYLVKRTGEKVFLECVQDMDHENMFWYRQDPGLGLRLIYFSYDVKMKEKGDIPEGYSVSREKKERFSLILESASTNQTSMYLCASSPTSGSFVDNEQYFGPGTRLTVT.

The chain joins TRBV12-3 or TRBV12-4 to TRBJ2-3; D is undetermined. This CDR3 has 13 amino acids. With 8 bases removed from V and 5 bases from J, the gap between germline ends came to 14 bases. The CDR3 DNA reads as TGTGCCAGCGCCTCCGTGAGGATAGATACGCAGTATTTT. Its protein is CASASVRIDTQYF.

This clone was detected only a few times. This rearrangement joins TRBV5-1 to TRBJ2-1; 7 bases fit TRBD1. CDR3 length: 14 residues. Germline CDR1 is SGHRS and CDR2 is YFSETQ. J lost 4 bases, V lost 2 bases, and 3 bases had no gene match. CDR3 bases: TGCGCCAGCAGCTTTCGACAGGGTTACAATGAGCAGTTCTTC. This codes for CASSFRQGYNEQFF.

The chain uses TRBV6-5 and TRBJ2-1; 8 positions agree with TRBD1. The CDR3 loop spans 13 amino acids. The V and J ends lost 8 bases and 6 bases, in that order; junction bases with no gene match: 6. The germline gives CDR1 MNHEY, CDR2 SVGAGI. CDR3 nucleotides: TGTGCCAGCGGCCTGGACAGGGTCAATGAGCAGTTCTTC. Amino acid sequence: CASGLDRVNEQFF.

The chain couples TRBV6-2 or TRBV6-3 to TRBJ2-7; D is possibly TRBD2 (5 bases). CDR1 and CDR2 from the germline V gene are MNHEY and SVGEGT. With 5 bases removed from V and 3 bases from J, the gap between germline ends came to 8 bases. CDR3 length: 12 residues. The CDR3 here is CASSRRGYEQYF. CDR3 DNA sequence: TGTGCCAGCAGTAGACGGGGCTACGAGCAGTACTTC.